Listed here are 12 T cell receptor beta chains from one sample, sequenced in a study of cytomegalovirus exposure and HLA in healthy donors. TCRdb keeps only in-frame clones here, not all; method: immunoSEQ multiplex PCR. The profile covers 150,000 to 250,000 clones, with about 81% appearing a single time and 1% to 1.5% taken by the ten largest. The sequencing sample was made of PBMCs. The receptor source for this set is a woman aged 30 to 39 in good health and CMV-seronegative.

In its sample, this clone was seen once. This chain joins TRBV7-2 and TRBJ1-6; a weak D match, TRBD1 (6 bases). Trimming shortened V by 2 bases and J by 3 bases, and 14 bases separated the two germline ends. CDR3 length: 17 amino acids. Germline V gene data show CDR1 as SGHTA and CDR2 as FQGNSA. In DNA form, the CDR3 reads TGTGCCAGCAGCTTACCACAGGGAGGGGTCTATAATTCACCCCTCCACTTT. Translated: CASSLPQGGVYNSPLHF.

This clone appeared once. The chain is built from TRBV5-1 and TRBJ2-7; D is possibly TRBD2 (5 bases). The CDR3 is made up of 13 amino acids. Germline V CDR1 and CDR2: SGHRS, YFSETQ. The ends were cut back, 0 bases at V and 7 bases at J, with 11 bases in the middle. For the CDR3, the DNA is TGCGCCAGCAGCTTGGGACCTGGCGGGGAGCAGTACTTC. Translating gives CASSLGPGGEQYF.

The CDR3 spells CASSNSRSSQHF. The CDR3 nucleotides are TGTGCCAGCAGCAACTCGAGATCGTCCCAGCATTTT. The chain recombines TRBV6-1 with TRBJ1-5, with D unresolved. The V and J ends lost 6 bases and 11 bases respectively, with 14 bases between them. CDR3 size: 12 residues. Per germline, CDR1 MNHNS and CDR2 SASEGT.

The chain links TRBV5-1 to TRBJ1-2; 10 bases align to TRBD1. Germline V lookup: CDR1 SGHRS, CDR2 YFSETQ. Trimming took 6 bases from V and 2 from J; bases not matched to a gene: 4. The CDR3 extends over 14 amino acids. The CDR3 loop reads CASNGQGGNYGYTF. The CDR3 DNA is TGCGCCAGCAATGGACAGGGGGGAAACTATGGCTACACCTTC.

The rearrangement uses TRBV11-2 and TRBJ2-1, with D tentatively TRBD2 (5 bases). V was clipped by 5 bases and J by 10 bases, with 18 bases between them. Germline V CDR1 and CDR2: SGHAT, FQNNGV. This CDR3 spans 14 amino acids. In DNA form, the CDR3 reads TGTGCCAGCAGCCATACGACGGACTTGGGGGAGCAGTTCTTC. It specifies CASSHTTDLGEQFF.

The count of this clone is one. The germline gene is not matched at one end of the junction; a read error may be the cause. J is TRBJ2-2 and V is TRBV18, with TRBD1 matching over 9 bases. The CDR3 has 17 amino acids. Germline CDR1 KGHSH, CDR2 LQKENI. The CDR3 nucleotides read TGTGCCAGCGCACCTATTCCGGGACAGGGTGACACCGGGGAGCTGTTTTTT. This codes for CASAPIPGQGDTGELFF.

V usage is TRBV9 and J usage is TRBJ2-7; 9 bases align to TRBD2. V lost 3 bases to trimming and J lost 11 bases; unmatched junction nucleotides: 15. The length of the CDR3 is 15 residues. CDR1 and CDR2 (germline): SGDLS, YYNGEE. The CDR3: CASSGRGSGSNMKYF. The CDR3, as DNA: TGTGCCAGCAGCGGTCGCGGTAGCGGGAGTAATATGAAGTACTTC.

This clone was seen a single time. The V call is TRBV15, the J call TRBJ1-1; no firm D call. Trimming stripped 1 base from V and 4 bases from J, with 4 bases between. The germline CDR1 and CDR2 sequences are LNHNV and YYDKDF (reference sequence). The CDR3 sequence is 12 residues long. The CDR3 sequence is CATSRVATEAFF. The CDR3 DNA reads TGTGCCACCAGCAGAGTGGCCACTGAAGCTTTCTTT.

The DNA of the CDR3 is TGCGCCAGCAGCCTCTATCCCGGTTACGAGCAGTACTTC. Protein product: CASSLYPGYEQYF. The V gene is TRBV4-1, the J gene TRBJ2-7; D uncertain. The CDR3 loop spans 13 amino acids. Germline CDR1 is MGHRA and CDR2 is YSYEKL. V shed 4 bases and J shed 4 bases, with 11 bases lying between them.

The chain employs TRBV27 and TRBJ2-1, with 7 bases lining up with TRBD2. This CDR3 spans 16 amino acids. V lost 5 bases to trimming and J lost 0 bases; unmatched junction nucleotides: 7. Looked up from germline, CDR1 is MNHEY and CDR2 is SMNVEV (reference sequence). CDR3 sequence (DNA): TGTGCCAGCAGTGCTATCCGCGGGAGCTCCTACAATGAGCAGTTCTTC. Translated, it gives CASSAIRGSSYNEQFF.

This rearrangement joins TRBV19 to TRBJ1-5; 7 bases map to TRBD1. V trimming: 6 bases; J trimming: 4 bases; junction bases outside the gene matches: 6. The CDR3 runs to 14 residues. Germline V lookup: CDR1 LNHDA, CDR2 SQIVND (reference sequence). The chain's CDR3 is CASSYTGANQPQHF. CDR3 coding DNA: TGTGCCAGTAGCTATACAGGGGCAAATCAGCCCCAGCATTTT.

The rearrangement uses TRBV2 and TRBJ2-5, with TRBD2 matching over 8 bases. Germline CDR1 and CDR2: SNHLY and FYNNEI. The CDR3 sequence is 15 residues long. The ends lost 5 bases at V and 1 base at J; junction bases unmatched: 6. CDR3 sequence reads: CASSSAGVPQETQYF. CDR3 sequence (DNA): TGTGCCAGCAGTTCAGCGGGGGTGCCCCAAGAGACCCAGTACTTC.